The text below deals with one T cell receptor beta chain. Its antigen is as yet unknown. The data are from a study of OX40 agonist ivuxolimab in advanced cancers. Here immunoSEQ multiplex PCR was the method, and the copy in TCRdb shows in-frame clones only, minus some. The repertoire holds 73,000 or so clones, about 86% seen once, with 0.6% to 0.8% in the top ten. Points from the study as a whole: Individuals who were partial responders at 0.1-3.0 mg/kg had clonal expansion that ranked among the lowest. Doses of 0.1 to 3.0 mg/kg were accompanied by clonal expansion of CD4+ and CD8+ blood T cells by week 6. Average numbers of expanded clones were greater in CD8+ T cells than in CD4+.

From germline, CDR1 is LNHDA and CDR2 SQIVND (reference sequence). The CDR3 spans 14 residues. Trimming removed 7 bases at V and 2 bases at J, with 13 bases between. The chain recombines TRBV19 with TRBJ2-3; D might be TRBD2 (6 bases). The sequenced sample was CD4+ or CD8+ T cells sorted from blood, obtained in a trial of the OX40 agonist ivuxolimab. This clonotype was obtained from an adult with an advanced solid tumor such as melanoma, head and neck, liver or kidney cancer. Written as DNA, the CDR3 is TGTGCCAGTATCGGGGACTCCCTCACAGATACGCAGTATTTT. As protein: CASIGDSLTDTQYF. The full variable domain, completed using reference TRBV19 and TRBJ2-3, is DGGITQSPKYLFRKEGQNVTLSCEQNLNHDAMYWYRQDPGQGLRLIYYSQIVNDFQKGDIAEGYSVSREKKESFPLTVTSAQKNPTAFYLCASIGDSLTDTQYFGPGTRLTVL.